This entry lists 24 T cell receptor beta chains sequenced from one sample in a study of blood T cell repertoires in COVID-19. Data came from immunoSEQ multiplex PCR; TCRdb stores just in-frame clones and leaves some out. This table has tens of thousands of clones, approximately 82% appearing once. The sample was peripheral blood. All receptors come from a man older than 75 with active or convalescent COVID-19.

This sequence joins TRBV20-1 and TRBJ2-2; D not resolved. From germline, CDR1 is DFQATT and CDR2 SNEGSKA (reference sequence). V dropped 6 bases and J dropped 7 bases, with 9 bases sitting between them. The CDR3 runs to 11 residues. This chain's CDR3 is CSAFWSGELFF. CDR3 DNA sequence: TGCAGTGCATTCTGGAGCGGGGAGCTGTTTTTT.

This chain connects TRBV9 to TRBJ2-3; TRBD2 aligns across 7 bases. The germline V gene encodes CDR1 SGDLS and CDR2 YYNGEE. After removal of 0 bases from V and 2 bases from J, the junction contained 9 bases not matched to a gene. The CDR3 covers 17 residues. Here the CDR3 reads CASSVGGRALSTDTQYF. In nucleotides, the CDR3 is TGTGCCAGCAGCGTAGGGGGGAGGGCCTTGTCCACAGATACGCAGTATTTT. The variable domain in full, with the rest retrieved from reference TRBV9 and TRBJ2-3, is DSGVTQTPKHLITATGQRVTLRCSPRSGDLSVYWYQQSLDQGLQFLIQYYNGEERAKGNILERFSAQQFPDLHSELNLSSLELGDSALYFCASSVGGRALSTDTQYFGPGTRLTVL.

This clone came up a few times. The rearrangement joins TRBV9 to TRBJ1-6; the D gene is possibly TRBD1 (6 bases). The V gene's germline CDR1 is SGDLS and CDR2 YYNGEE. This CDR3 spans 14 amino acids. V was clipped by 0 bases and J by 8 bases, with 9 bases between them. CDR3 amino acids: CASSVGQADSPLHF. Written as DNA, the CDR3 is TGTGCCAGCAGCGTAGGACAGGCGGATTCACCCCTCCACTTT. Full variable domain (outside the CDR3, taken from reference TRBV9 and TRBJ1-6): DSGVTQTPKHLITATGQRVTLRCSPRSGDLSVYWYQQSLDQGLQFLIQYYNGEERAKGNILERFSAQQFPDLHSELNLSSLELGDSALYFCASSVGQADSPLHFGNGTRLTVT.

The V and J genes are TRBV6-1 and TRBJ1-1, with D uncertain. CDR3 size: 14 residues. CDR1 MNHNS and CDR2 SASEGT come from the germline V gene. Between the trimmed V and J ends, which lost 2 bases and 1 base, there was a span of 8 bases. DNA for the CDR3: TGTGCCAGCAGTGAATACACGCCGAACACTGAAGCTTTCTTT. This sequence encodes CASSEYTPNTEAFF.

The rearrangement joins TRBV14 to TRBJ2-7; 7 positions match TRBD1. Germline V gene lookup returns CDR1 SGHDN and CDR2 FVKESK. CDR3 length: 14 residues. J lost 6 bases, V lost 0 bases, and 5 bases had no gene match. The CDR3 nucleotides read TGTGCCAGCAGCCAAGAAGAGGGGGCTCTCGAGCAGTACTTC. Amino acid sequence: CASSQEEGALEQYF. The entire variable domain, with the rest obtained from reference TRBV14 and TRBJ2-7, is as follows: EAGVTQFPSHSVIEKGQTVTLRCDPISGHDNLYWYRRVMGKEIKFLLHFVKESKQDESGMPNNRFLAERTGGTYSTLKVQPAELEDSGVYFCASSQEEGALEQYFGPGTRLTVT.

The rearrangement uses TRBV7-2 and TRBJ2-7; D is perhaps TRBD1 (5 bases). The CDR3 is made up of 11 amino acids. CDR1 is SGHTA, CDR2 FQGNSA, per germline. The CDR3 sequence: CASVRGYEQYF. CDR3 nucleotides: TGTGCATCTGTTAGGGGATACGAGCAGTACTTC.

The chain combines TRBV10-3 with TRBJ2-3; no firm D call. This CDR3 comprises 13 residues. V dropped 6 bases and J dropped 4 bases, with 11 bases sitting between them. The germline V gene encodes CDR1 ENHRY and CDR2 SYGVKD. The CDR3: CAIRNLEPDTQYF. The CDR3 DNA sequence: TGTGCCATCAGAAATTTAGAGCCAGATACGCAGTATTTT.

This chain uses TRBV10-3 with TRBJ2-3; 7 nucleotides agree with TRBD1. The ends lost 1 base at V and 3 bases at J; junction bases unmatched: 10. The CDR3 runs to 17 residues. CDR1 ENHRY and CDR2 SYGVKD come from the germline V gene. CDR3 residues: CAISEFPRGRRTDTQYF. CDR3 DNA: TGTGCCATCAGTGAGTTTCCGAGGGGGCGACGGACAGATACGCAGTATTTT.

The chain has TRBV2 and TRBJ1-1, with 7 bases identical to TRBD1. Germline trimming cut 6 bases from V and 1 base from J; bases unmatched to any gene: 11. The CDR3 runs to 16 residues. CDR1 is SNHLY, CDR2 FYNNEI, per germline. DNA for the CDR3: TGTGCCAGCAGGTCCGGGACAGAATATTCGAACACTGAAGCTTTCTTT. It translates to CASRSGTEYSNTEAFF.

J is TRBJ1-5 and V is TRBV19; a possible D gene is TRBD1 (5 bases). V lost 0 bases to trimming and J lost 5 bases, with 8 bases between them. CDR1 LNHDA and CDR2 SQIVND come from the germline V gene (reference sequence). The CDR3 runs 14 residues. CDR3 DNA sequence: TGTGCCAGTAGTATAGACAGGGAAGATCAGCCCCAGCATTTT. It yields the protein CASSIDREDQPQHF.

The V call is TRBV9, the J call TRBJ1-6; 7 bases match TRBD1. The V gene's germline CDR1 is SGDLS and CDR2 YYNGEE. The CDR3 consists of 15 residues. The V gene end was trimmed by 0 bases and the J gene end by 7 bases; junction bases not matched to a gene: 4. CDR3 in DNA: TGTGCCAGCAGCGTAGAAGACAGGGTAAATTCACCCCTCCACTTT. It yields the protein CASSVEDRVNSPLHF.

The V and J genes are TRBV28 and TRBJ2-7; TRBD1 aligns across 8 bases. There are 14 residues in the CDR3. Germline V gene data show CDR1 as MDHEN and CDR2 as SYDVKM. Losses at the gene ends were 4 bases for V and 1 base for J; bases not matched to a gene: 3. CDR3 sequence: CASSYRTGSYEQYF. CDR3 nucleotide sequence: TGTGCCAGCAGTTACCGGACAGGGTCCTACGAGCAGTACTTC.

CDR3 protein: CASSPAGLPSSYEQYF. CDR3 in DNA: TGTGCCAGCAGCCCAGCCGGACTCCCAAGCTCCTACGAGCAGTACTTC. The rearrangement links TRBV4-2 to TRBJ2-7; maybe TRBD2 (5 bases). Germline V lookup: CDR1 LGHNA, CDR2 YNFKEQ. Trimming pared 4 bases from V and 0 bases from J, leaving 16 bases between. The CDR3 has 16 amino acids.

The rearrangement joins TRBV30 to TRBJ1-4; D possibly corresponds to TRBD1 (5 bases). This CDR3 is 16 amino acids long. Looked up from germline, CDR1 is GTSNPN and CDR2 is SVGIG (reference sequence). The germline V and J ends were trimmed by 1 base and 8 bases, with 20 bases remaining between them. CDR3 region: CAWSANTFGGEEKLFF. The CDR3, as DNA: TGTGCCTGGAGTGCCAATACTTTCGGAGGGGAGGAAAAACTGTTTTTT.

The rearrangement uses TRBV30 and TRBJ2-2; the D is unclear. There are 11 residues in the CDR3. V gave up 3 bases and J gave up 7 bases, with 6 bases separating them. Germline loops: CDR1 GTSNPN, CDR2 SVGIG (reference sequence). The chain's CDR3 is CAWRANGELFF. The CDR3 DNA follows: TGTGCCTGGAGAGCGAACGGGGAGCTGTTTTTT.

This chain connects TRBV7-2 to TRBJ1-4, with 9 bases identical to TRBD1. The V gene end was trimmed by 1 base and the J gene end by 14 bases; junction bases not matched to a gene: 5. Germline CDR1 SGHTA, CDR2 FQGNSA. The CDR3 consists of 13 residues. The CDR3 spells CASSLDATGGLFF. The DNA of the CDR3 is TGTGCCAGCAGCTTAGACGCGACAGGGGGTCTGTTTTTT.

This sequence joins TRBV3-1 (or the pseudogene TRBV3-2) and TRBJ1-5; weak D call: TRBD1 (6 bases). Germline V gene sequence: CDR1 LGHDT, CDR2 YNNKEL (reference sequence). Deletions cut 1 base from V and 5 bases from J, with 12 bases between. This CDR3 contains 15 residues. CDR3 in amino acids: CASSQAQGIDQPQHF. The CDR3, as DNA: TGTGCCAGCAGCCAAGCGCAGGGGATCGATCAGCCCCAGCATTTT.

This clone has just one count. The rearrangement joins TRBV30 to TRBJ2-7, with TRBD1 as a possible D gene (6 bases). Trimming pared 3 bases from V and 0 bases from J, leaving 15 bases between. The CDR3 runs 15 residues. CDR1 is GTSNPN, CDR2 SVGIG, per germline (reference sequence). DNA of the CDR3: TGTGCCTGGAGGTCGGTGGGACAATACTCCTACGAGCAGTACTTC. Translated, it gives CAWRSVGQYSYEQYF.

V usage is TRBV27 and J usage is TRBJ1-6; 8 nucleotides align to TRBD1. This CDR3 spans 16 amino acids. The germline V gene has CDR1 MNHEY and CDR2 SMNVEV (reference sequence). V shed 5 bases, J shed 10 bases, and the junction held 13 bases outside the gene matches. In DNA, the CDR3 is TGTGCCAGCAGTCCCCGGGCAGGACAGGGTACGTCACCCCTCCACTTT. Protein: CASSPRAGQGTSPLHF.

J is TRBJ2-1 and V is TRBV13, with 8 bases that match TRBD2. Trimming took 1 base from V and 10 from J; bases not matched to a gene: 12. Germline assignment: CDR1 PRHDT and CDR2 FYEKMQ (reference sequence). The length of the CDR3 is 16 residues. The DNA of the CDR3 is TGTGCCAGCAGCTTAGCGGCGGGAGGAGTCCCAGAGGAGCAGTTCTTC. As protein: CASSLAAGGVPEEQFF.

V is TRBV19 and J is TRBJ2-5; TRBD2 agrees at 14 bases. V trimming: 6 bases; J trimming: 2 bases; junction bases outside the gene matches: 5. CDR3 size: 16 residues. Germline V CDR1 and CDR2: LNHDA, SQIVND (reference sequence). CDR3 residues: CASSYGLAGGQETQYF. The CDR3 DNA follows: TGTGCCAGTAGCTACGGACTAGCGGGAGGACAAGAGACCCAGTACTTC.

J is TRBJ1-5 and V is TRBV27; TRBD1 matches at 7 bases. Trimming removed 6 bases from V and 2 bases from J; junction bases left unmatched: 7. The CDR3 runs 15 residues. CDR1 and CDR2 (germline): MNHEY, SMNVEV (reference sequence). The CDR3 coding sequence is TGTGCCAGCAGGCCGACAGGGAATGGCAATCAGCCCCAGCATTTT. Amino acid sequence: CASRPTGNGNQPQHF.

The chain has TRBV12-3 or TRBV12-4 and TRBJ2-7, with no clear D. V was pared by 5 bases and J by 3 bases, with 5 bases between. CDR3 size: 11 residues. The DNA for the CDR3 is TGTGCCAGCAGTAATAACTACGAGCAGTACTTC. This codes for CASSNNYEQYF.

The chain couples TRBV6-5 to TRBJ2-2; the match to TRBD2 covers 9 bases. The CDR3 runs 15 residues. CDR1 and CDR2 from the germline V gene are MNHEY and SVGAGI. V was pared by 7 bases and J by 1 base, with 4 bases of the junction left unmatched. CDR3 sequence (DNA): TGTGCCAGCACCTTTAGCGGGAGGAACACCGGGGAGCTGTTTTTT. As protein: CASTFSGRNTGELFF.